This TCR beta chain originates from a study of T cell responses to AZD1222 COVID-19 vaccine. Study results and limitations: Close to half of spike-specific TCRs reportedly recognize unmutated variant regions.

V was shortened by 3 bases and J by 4 bases, with 7 bases between the two germline ends. This CDR3 has 13 residues. Method: immunoSEQ multiplex PCR; TCRdb's copy keeps in-frame clones and lacks some. The table lists roughly 150,000 clones, around 87% of them singletons. About this clone: The target antigen is unknown.

The TCR originated in an adult who received the AZD1222 COVID-19 vaccine. V usage is TRBV12-3 or TRBV12-4 and J usage is TRBJ1-5; D remains unclear. This specimen was peripheral blood, taken 28 days after the second AZD1222 dose. CDR3 protein: CASSFSGNQPQHF. DNA of the CDR3: TGTGCCAGCAGTTTTTCTGGAAATCAGCCCCAGCATTTT.